These 23 T cell receptor beta chains share one sample of origin, sequenced in a study of cytotoxic CD8 clonotypes in ibrutinib-treated CLL. Profiled with immunoSEQ multiplex PCR; TCRdb holds only in-frame clones, not every one. This sample yields approximately 92,000 clones, of which approximately 77% are seen a single time; 20% to 25% belongs to the top ten. The specimen comprised PBMCs, sampled after 24 months of ibrutinib treatment. These TCRs come from a human donor with chronic lymphocytic leukemia.

In this sample, this clone turned up once. The junction and the germline gene differ at one end; a read error may be behind it. J is TRBJ1-1 and V is TRBV19, with TRBD1 as a possible D gene (6 bases). CDR1 is LNHDA and CDR2 is SQIVND in the germline V gene (reference sequence). The CDR3 sequence is 14 residues long. The DNA for the CDR3 is TGTGTCAGTAGTACAGGGATGGTGAACACTGAAGCTTTCTTT. Translation gives CVSSTGMVNTEAFF.

This clone was observed a single time. The chain recombines TRBV7-2 with TRBJ2-1, with D hard to call. With 3 bases removed from V and 6 bases from J, the gap between germline ends came to 9 bases. This CDR3 spans 13 amino acids. Looked up from germline, CDR1 is SGHTA and CDR2 is FQGNSA. CDR3 coding DNA: TGTGCCAGCAGCTTCCGGAGAATCAATGAGCAGTTCTTC. It codes for CASSFRRINEQFF.

This clone occurred a few times. This rearrangement joins TRBV12-5 to TRBJ2-7; no clear D. Germline lookup yields CDR1 LGHNT and CDR2 FRNRAP. This CDR3 contains 12 residues. With 4 bases removed from V and 5 bases from J, the gap between germline ends came to 9 bases. CDR3 amino acids: CASGSQTDEQYF. The CDR3, as DNA: TGTGCTAGTGGTTCGCAAACTGACGAGCAGTACTTC.

The genes are TRBV28 and TRBJ2-7; tentative D call: TRBD2 (5 bases). The CDR3 runs 14 residues. In germline, CDR1 is MDHEN, CDR2 SYDVKM. Trimming took off 8 bases at V and 1 base at J, with 15 bases between the two ends. The DNA of the CDR3 is TGTGCCAGCTTTACTGCGGGCATGTCCTACGAGCAGTACTTC. Its translation is CASFTAGMSYEQYF.

The chain is built from TRBV5-1 and TRBJ2-5; TRBD2 is a possible D gene (5 bases). The germline V and J ends were trimmed by 4 bases and 5 bases, with 18 bases remaining between them. CDR1 and CDR2 (germline): SGHRS, YFSETQ. The CDR3 runs 15 residues. The CDR3 is CASSLEGLPRETQYF. The CDR3 DNA is TGCGCCAGCAGCCTCGAGGGCCTCCCACGGGAGACCCAGTACTTC. Looking up the rest from reference TRBV5-1 and TRBJ2-5 gives the full variable domain: KAGVTQTPRYLIKTRGQQVTLSCSPISGHRSVSWYQQTPGQGLQFLFEYFSETQRNKGNFPGRFSGRQFSNSRSEMNVSTLELGDSALYLCASSLEGLPRETQYFGPGTRLLVL.

The chain couples TRBV4-2 to TRBJ2-1, with TRBD2 matching 16 bases. CDR3 length equals 20 residues. V dropped 4 bases and J dropped 8; count of bases not matched to a gene: 17. Germline CDR1 reads LGHNA; CDR2 reads YNFKEQ. The CDR3 bases are TGTGCCAGCAGCCTGAGGGTCCCGGGACTAGCGGGAGGGCGACAGGATGAGCAGTTCTTC. This codes for CASSLRVPGLAGGRQDEQFF.

The chain is built from TRBV7-6 and TRBJ2-3; D may be TRBD1 or TRBD2 (6 bases each). This CDR3 contains 16 residues. Germline V gene data show CDR1 as SGHVS and CDR2 as FNYEAQ. Trimming took 1 base from V and 1 from J, leaving 12 bases between them. CDR3 in DNA: TGTGCCAGCAGCTTAGGGGGGGCAGGGGGCACAGATACGCAGTATTTT. This sequence encodes CASSLGGAGGTDTQYF.

This chain uses TRBV10-2 with TRBJ2-1; possibly TRBD1 or TRBD2 for D (5 bases each). V lost 3 bases and J lost 6, with 15 bases in between. CDR1 is WSHSY and CDR2 is SAAADI in the germline V gene. This CDR3 spans 15 amino acids. The CDR3: CASSEWGSIFNEQFF. In DNA form, the CDR3 reads TGCGCCAGCAGTGAATGGGGGAGTATTTTCAATGAGCAGTTCTTC.

This clone was seen just once. V usage is TRBV5-1 and J usage is TRBJ1-1; a weak D match, TRBD1 (5 bases). The V end was cut by 0 bases, the J end by 8 bases, with 11 bases between. The CDR3 runs to 13 residues. Germline V gene lookup returns CDR1 SGHRS and CDR2 YFSETQ. CDR3 region: CASSLVGPREAFF. In DNA, the CDR3 is TGCGCCAGCAGCTTGGTGGGACCGAGAGAAGCTTTCTTT.

This chain links TRBV19 with TRBJ2-7; 12 nucleotides align to TRBD2. CDR1 and CDR2 (germline): LNHDA, SQIVND (reference sequence). The CDR3 runs to 16 residues. Germline trimming cut 3 bases from V and 4 bases from J; bases unmatched to any gene: 7. CDR3 sequence reads: CASSMEGLAGGYEQYF. The CDR3 DNA follows: TGTGCCAGTAGTATGGAGGGACTAGCGGGCGGTTACGAGCAGTACTTC.

The chain recombines TRBV5-8 with TRBJ1-3; D unresolved. V was cut by 0 bases and J by 0 bases, with 10 bases left in between. Per germline, CDR1 SGHTS and CDR2 YDEGEE. This CDR3 has 16 amino acids. The chain's CDR3 is CASSLGASFSGNTIYF. The CDR3 nucleotides read TGTGCCAGCAGCTTGGGGGCCAGTTTCTCTGGAAACACCATATATTTT.

Only a few counts were recorded for this clone. The V gene is TRBV10-3, the J gene TRBJ1-5; D call uncertain. The CDR3 spans 14 residues. The ends were cut back, 5 bases at V and 0 bases at J, with 8 bases in the middle. The germline V gene encodes CDR1 ENHRY and CDR2 SYGVKD. In nucleotides, the CDR3 is TGTGCCATCAGTCAGAAATATAGCAATCAGCCCCAGCATTTT. Translation: CAISQKYSNQPQHF.

This sequence joins TRBV28 and TRBJ1-2, with TRBD1 identical over 12 bases. This CDR3 comprises 12 residues. Per germline, CDR1 MDHEN and CDR2 SYDVKM. With V trimmed by 8 bases and J by 8 bases, 3 bases remained unmatched. The chain's CDR3 is CASGTGGFGYTF. The CDR3 DNA is TGTGCCAGCGGGACAGGGGGCTTCGGCTACACCTTC.

The V gene is TRBV7-6, the J gene TRBJ2-2; D is possibly TRBD1 (6 bases). V shed 0 bases and J shed 5 bases, with 10 bases lying between them. Per the germline V gene, CDR1 is SGHVS and CDR2 is FNYEAQ. The CDR3 contains 15 residues. The CDR3: CASSLAPQGTGELFF. In nucleotides, the CDR3 is TGTGCCAGCAGCTTAGCTCCACAGGGTACCGGGGAGCTGTTTTTT. Supplemented by reference TRBV7-6 and TRBJ2-2, the full variable domain reads GAGVSQSPRYKVTKRGQDVALRCDPISGHVSLYWYRQALGQGPEFLTYFNYEAQQDKSGLPNDRFSAERPEGSISTLTIQRTEQRDSAMYRCASSLAPQGTGELFFGEGSRLTVL.

With respect to this clone: Relative to the germline gene, one junction end is altered; a read error may explain this. The chain carries TRBV5-4 and TRBJ2-5, with 10 bases lining up with TRBD2. The CDR3 spans 17 residues. Germline loops: CDR1 SGHNT, CDR2 YYREEE (reference sequence). CDR3 sequence: CASSLAVAGGLGEAQYF. In DNA form, the CDR3 reads TGTGCCAGCAGCTTGGCGGTAGCGGGAGGCCTCGGAGAGGCCCAGTACTTC.

This clone was detected a few times. The CDR3 DNA reads as TGTGCCAGCAGTGAAGTGAGTGGTGGGGAAAAACTGTTTTTT. Translating it yields CASSEVSGGEKLFF. The chain joins TRBV6-1 to TRBJ1-4; D remains ambiguous. The CDR3 spans 14 residues. The V and J ends lost 1 base and 8 bases respectively, with 11 bases between them. CDR1 MNHNS and CDR2 SASEGT come from the germline V gene.

The rearrangement joins TRBV13 to TRBJ2-2, with TRBD1 matching over 9 bases. The CDR3 is made up of 17 amino acids. Germline CDR1 and CDR2: PRHDT and FYEKMQ (reference sequence). The trim removed 5 bases at V and 7 bases at J, leaving 14 bases unmatched. The CDR3 region has the DNA TGTGCCAGCAGCCCCTTGGGGACAGGGACGAGCGGCGGGGAGCTGTTTTTT. Amino acid sequence: CASSPLGTGTSGGELFF.

This clone appeared a few times. The chain couples TRBV27 to TRBJ2-7, with 12 bases fitting TRBD2. The V and J ends lost 6 bases and 1 base, in that order; junction bases with no gene match: 13. This CDR3 spans 18 amino acids. In germline, CDR1 is MNHEY, CDR2 SMNVEV (reference sequence). CDR3 loop: CASRLTSGSFFGSYEQYF. The CDR3 bases are TGTGCCAGCAGGCTGACTAGCGGGAGCTTTTTCGGGTCCTACGAGCAGTACTTC.

The rearrangement links TRBV14 to TRBJ2-2, with TRBD1 matching 7 bases. The germline V gene has CDR1 SGHDN and CDR2 FVKESK. There are 14 residues in the CDR3. V gave up 4 bases and J gave up 6 bases; unmatched junction bases: 5. CDR3 bases: TGTGCCAGCAGCCGGGGAACAGGGGCCGGGGAGCTGTTTTTT. It encodes CASSRGTGAGELFF. The entire variable domain, with the rest obtained from reference TRBV14 and TRBJ2-2, is as follows: EAGVTQFPSHSVIEKGQTVTLRCDPISGHDNLYWYRRVMGKEIKFLLHFVKESKQDESGMPNNRFLAERTGGTYSTLKVQPAELEDSGVYFCASSRGTGAGELFFGEGSRLTVL.

V usage is TRBV7-3 and J usage is TRBJ1-3; D is unresolved. The V and J ends lost 2 bases and 2 bases respectively, with 10 bases between them. The CDR3 runs to 15 residues. Germline lookup yields CDR1 SGHTA and CDR2 FQGTGA. CDR3 DNA: TGTGCCAGCAGCTTAGATAGTAATACTGGAAACACCATATATTTT. It codes for CASSLDSNTGNTIYF.

The J gene is TRBJ2-7, the V gene TRBV4-1, with TRBD2 matching over 11 bases. The CDR3 loop spans 15 amino acids. Looked up from germline, CDR1 is MGHRA and CDR2 is YSYEKL. Unmatched junction bases numbered 5, after V lost 1 base and J lost 6 bases. CDR3 loop: CASSQGLAGIGEQYF. In DNA, the CDR3 is TGCGCCAGCAGCCAAGGACTAGCGGGGATCGGCGAGCAGTACTTC.

The gene calls are TRBV5-6 and TRBJ2-2; D not resolved. The V gene lost 7 bases and the J gene lost 10 bases, with 14 bases spanning the gap. The length of the CDR3 is 12 residues. The germline gives CDR1 SGHDT, CDR2 YYEEEE. CDR3 nucleotides: TGTGCCAGCCGTGGAGCTCGTCAGGAGCTGTTTTTT. It is translated as CASRGARQELFF.

This chain connects TRBV12-5 to TRBJ1-1; D gene uncertain. With 1 base removed from V and 1 base from J, the gap between germline ends came to 7 bases. This CDR3 spans 14 amino acids. CDR1 and CDR2 from the germline V gene are LGHNT and FRNRAP. CDR3 nucleotide sequence: TGTGCTAGTGGTTTGGAAGTACCGAACACTGAAGCTTTCTTT. This gives the protein CASGLEVPNTEAFF.